This T cell receptor (beta chain) derives from a study of OX40 agonist ivuxolimab in advanced cancers. Profiled with immunoSEQ multiplex PCR; TCRdb holds only in-frame clones, not every one. Seen here are about 72,000 clones, about 90% observed once, and the top ten hold around 2.5%. The material was CD4+ or CD8+ T cells sorted from blood, obtained in a trial of the OX40 agonist ivuxolimab. This sequence was found in an adult with an advanced solid tumor such as melanoma, head and neck, liver or kidney cancer.

This CDR3 reads CASSRGLAAYEQYF. CDR3 nucleotide sequence: TGCGCCAGCAGCCGGGGACTAGCGGCCTACGAGCAGTACTTC. The chain is built from TRBV4-1 and TRBJ2-7; 11 nucleotides line up with TRBD2. This CDR3 has 14 residues. CDR1 is MGHRA, CDR2 YSYEKL, per germline. Trimming cost V 4 bases and J 2 bases; bases outside gene matches: 1.